Each of the 22 T cell receptor beta chains below was sequenced from the same sample in a study of cytomegalovirus exposure and HLA in healthy donors. PCR was performed using 60 Vbeta and 13 Jbeta primers. Repertoires were generated with immunoSEQ multiplex PCR, while TCRdb's copy carries only in-frame clones and drops some. The record lists 70,000 or so clones, of which the ten most abundant hold about 0.82%. Sequencing was done on a sample of PBMCs. The receptors come from a boy aged 5-17 years in good health and CMV-seronegative.

The rearrangement links TRBV10-3 to TRBJ2-7, with D possibly matching TRBD1 (5 bases). CDR1 is ENHRY, CDR2 SYGVKD, per germline. This CDR3 has 12 amino acids. Trimming removed 8 bases at V and 1 base at J, with 9 bases between. The CDR3 DNA reads as TGTGCCATCGGGGCGGTATCCTACGAGCAGTACTTC. Encoded protein: CAIGAVSYEQYF.

The J gene is TRBJ2-1, the V gene TRBV4-2; weak D call: TRBD1 (5 bases). The CDR3 is 13 amino acids. Germline CDR1 is LGHNA and CDR2 is YNFKEQ. Trimming cost V 1 base and J 9 bases, with 10 bases left between them. The DNA of the CDR3 is TGTGCCAGCAGCCAAGGGGGCCGGCGTGAGCAGTTCTTC. Protein product: CASSQGGRREQFF.

Details on this clone: This sample includes further DNA sequences coding for the same CDR3. The rearrangement joins TRBV5-1 to TRBJ1-1; the D gene is possibly TRBD1 (6 bases). Germline V lookup: CDR1 SGHRS, CDR2 YFSETQ. The CDR3 consists of 13 residues. The V end lost 5 bases, the J end lost 1 base, and 9 bases lay between the germline ends. CDR3 in amino acids: CASSRGQNTEAFF. In DNA form, the CDR3 reads TGCGCCAGCAGTCGGGGACAGAACACTGAAGCTTTCTTT.

V and J are TRBV7-9 and TRBJ2-3, with TRBD2 as a possible D gene (5 bases). CDR3 length: 14 amino acids. The ends were cut back, 1 base at V and 2 bases at J, with 7 bases in the middle. Germline V CDR1 and CDR2: SEHNR, FQNEAQ (reference sequence). CDR3 amino acids: CASSLVRDTDTQYF. In nucleotides, the CDR3 is TGTGCCAGCAGCTTAGTACGGGACACAGATACGCAGTATTTT.

The chain has TRBV2 and TRBJ2-7; 7 positions match TRBD1. In germline, CDR1 is SNHLY, CDR2 FYNNEI. Losses at the gene ends were 6 bases for V and 6 bases for J; bases not matched to a gene: 5. The CDR3 extends over 12 amino acids. Written as DNA, the CDR3 is TGTGCCAGCAGGGGGGACAGCCGCGAGCAGTACTTC. This gives the protein CASRGDSREQYF.

The CDR3 sequence: CASSATGSPYEQYF. CDR3 in DNA: TGTGCCAGCAGCGCGACCGGGAGTCCCTACGAGCAGTACTTC. J is TRBJ2-7 and V is TRBV9, with D perhaps TRBD2 (6 bases). The V gene's germline CDR1 is SGDLS and CDR2 YYNGEE. There are 14 residues in the CDR3. The ends were cut back, 3 bases at V and 2 bases at J, with 12 bases in the middle.

The chain joins TRBV28 to TRBJ2-7; 10 bases agree with TRBD2. Germline trimming cut 0 bases from V and 7 bases from J; bases unmatched to any gene: 3. The CDR3 is made up of 14 amino acids. Per germline, CDR1 MDHEN and CDR2 SYDVKM. CDR3 nucleotides: TGTGCCAGCAGTTTATGGAGCGGGGGGGCGGAGCAGTACTTC. Translation gives CASSLWSGGAEQYF. The full variable domain, in which reference TRBV28 and TRBJ2-7 provide the parts outside the CDR3, is DVKVTQSSRYLVKRTGEKVFLECVQDMDHENMFWYRQDPGLGLRLIYFSYDVKMKEKGDIPEGYSVSREKKERFSLILESASTNQTSMYLCASSLWSGGAEQYFGPGTRLTVT.

The chain uses TRBV10-3 and TRBJ2-2, with TRBD1 identical over 7 bases. CDR1 ENHRY and CDR2 SYGVKD come from the germline V gene. This CDR3 is built from 17 residues. The junction had 8 bases not matched to a gene; V was cut back by 0 bases and J by 4 bases. For the CDR3, the DNA is TGTGCCATCAGTGAGTCGAAAGGGGACAGATTCACCGGGGAGCTGTTTTTT. Amino acid sequence: CAISESKGDRFTGELFF.

This chain connects TRBV6-5 to TRBJ2-1; 12 bases line up with TRBD2. This CDR3 has 15 amino acids. Unmatched junction bases numbered 6, after V lost 6 bases and J lost 6 bases. CDR1 MNHEY and CDR2 SVGAGI come from the germline V gene. In DNA, the CDR3 is TGTGCCAGCAGCTCTGGGACTAGCGGGTCCAATGAGCAGTTCTTC. Amino acid sequence: CASSSGTSGSNEQFF.

The V call is TRBV6-5, the J call TRBJ2-1, with 10 bases that match TRBD2. The length of the CDR3 is 15 residues. J was trimmed by 3 bases and V by 6 bases; bases with no gene match: 5. Germline V lookup: CDR1 MNHEY, CDR2 SVGAGI. CDR3 in amino acids: CASRGGTSVYNEQFF. CDR3 nucleotides: TGTGCCAGCAGAGGGGGGACTAGCGTCTACAATGAGCAGTTCTTC.

The V call is TRBV9, the J call TRBJ1-2, with D possibly being TRBD1 (6 bases). The germline CDR1 and CDR2 sequences are SGDLS and YYNGEE. Between the trimmed V and J ends, which lost 4 bases and 2 bases, there was a span of 12 bases. The CDR3 is 14 amino acids. Here the CDR3 reads CASSPGQSNYGYTF. The CDR3 DNA is TGTGCCAGCAGCCCAGGACAGTCCAACTATGGCTACACCTTC.

This rearrangement joins TRBV9 to TRBJ1-2, with a tentative D call TRBD1 (6 bases). The V gene's germline CDR1 is SGDLS and CDR2 YYNGEE. V lost 3 bases to trimming and J lost 5 bases, with 11 bases between them. The CDR3 is made up of 13 amino acids. The CDR3 bases are TGTGCCAGCAGCGGCGAGAGGGGGTATGGCTACACCTTC. This codes for CASSGERGYGYTF.

The rearrangement joins TRBV6-1 to TRBJ2-7; TRBD2 agrees at 11 bases. The V gene's germline CDR1 is MNHNS and CDR2 SASEGT. The CDR3 loop spans 14 amino acids. The V and J ends lost 5 bases and 2 bases, in that order; junction bases with no gene match: 2. The CDR3 DNA sequence: TGTGCCAGCAGTAGACTAGCGGGGCCCTACGAGCAGTACTTC. Its translation: CASSRLAGPYEQYF.

The chain joins TRBV30 to TRBJ1-1; 7 bases match TRBD1. CDR3 length equals 16 residues. The V gene's germline CDR1 is GTSNPN and CDR2 SVGIG (reference sequence). With 0 bases clipped from V and 5 bases from J, the junction kept 12 bases outside the gene matches. The CDR3: CAWSVFPTGDGTEAFF. The CDR3 DNA sequence: TGTGCCTGGAGTGTATTCCCAACAGGGGACGGGACTGAAGCTTTCTTT.

The rearrangement joins TRBV18 to TRBJ2-1; 13 bases map to TRBD2. Germline lookup yields CDR1 KGHSH and CDR2 LQKENI. J gave up 3 bases and V 6 bases, and 8 bases lay outside the gene matches. The CDR3 length is 17 residues. The CDR3 loop reads CASSLTSGRGLYNEQFF. CDR3 coding DNA: TGTGCCAGCTCCCTTACTAGCGGGAGGGGACTCTACAATGAGCAGTTCTTC. The full variable domain, with the rest looked up from reference TRBV18 and TRBJ2-1, is NAGVMQNPRHLVRRRGQEARLRCSPMKGHSHVYWYRQLPEEGLKFMVYLQKENIIDESGMPKERFSAEFPKEGPSILRIQQVVRGDSAAYFCASSLTSGRGLYNEQFFGPGTRLTVL.

This rearrangement joins TRBV6-5 to TRBJ2-1; 8 bases line up with TRBD2. The CDR3 runs 14 residues. Germline values: CDR1 MNHEY, CDR2 SVGAGI. With V trimmed by 6 bases and J by 10 bases, 11 bases remained unmatched. This chain's CDR3 is CASRFPGRGNEQFF. The DNA for the CDR3 is TGTGCCAGCAGGTTTCCCGGGAGGGGGAACGAGCAGTTCTTC.

The chain combines TRBV20-1 with TRBJ1-2, with D perhaps matching TRBD1 (5 bases). Germline CDR1 DFQATT, CDR2 SNEGSKA (reference sequence). This CDR3 contains 11 residues. V lost 7 bases and J lost 5, with 11 bases in between. The CDR3 reads CSVPDTYGYTF. CDR3 DNA sequence: TGCAGTGTTCCGGACACTTATGGCTACACCTTC.

The J gene is TRBJ1-1, the V gene TRBV30; D call uncertain. This CDR3 has 13 amino acids. V was shortened by 0 bases and J by 3 bases, with 8 bases between the two germline ends. Germline V gene lookup returns CDR1 GTSNPN and CDR2 SVGIG (reference sequence). CDR3 amino acids: CAWSVRGYTEAFF. In DNA form, the CDR3 reads TGTGCCTGGAGTGTCCGGGGTTACACTGAAGCTTTCTTT.

The chain joins TRBV29-1 to TRBJ1-2, with 7 bases that match TRBD1. This CDR3 comprises 11 residues. Germline CDR1 reads SQVTM; CDR2 reads ANQGSEA. CDR3 sequence: CGGQFGYGYTF. The CDR3 nucleotides read TGCGGGGGACAGTTTGGCTATGGCTACACCTTC.

The rearrangement links TRBV5-4 to TRBJ2-2; a possible D gene is TRBD2 (6 bases). The CDR3 is made up of 17 amino acids. The V end lost 4 bases, the J end lost 4 bases, and 20 bases lay between the germline ends. In germline, CDR1 is SGHNT, CDR2 YYREEE (reference sequence). Here the CDR3 reads CASSVGVVQGGTGELFF. The CDR3 nucleotides are TGTGCCAGCAGCGTCGGGGTCGTCCAGGGAGGCACCGGGGAGCTGTTTTTT.

The chain couples TRBV6-1 to TRBJ1-6, with TRBD1 as a possible D gene (5 bases). V lost 1 base to trimming and J lost 10 bases, with 17 bases between them. This CDR3 has 16 amino acids. Germline values: CDR1 MNHNS, CDR2 SASEGT. CDR3 residues: CASSEDVQVDNSPLHF. CDR3 in DNA: TGTGCCAGCAGTGAAGATGTACAGGTCGACAACTCACCCCTCCACTTT.

The chain has TRBV5-1 and TRBJ1-4; TRBD1 aligns across 7 bases. The CDR3 is made up of 15 amino acids. Per germline, CDR1 SGHRS and CDR2 YFSETQ. The V gene end was trimmed by 2 bases and the J gene end by 0 bases; junction bases not matched to a gene: 1. The CDR3 loop is CASSFTGATNEKLFF. The CDR3 DNA is TGCGCCAGCAGCTTTACAGGGGCAACTAATGAAAAACTGTTTTTT.